This T cell receptor (beta chain) was found in a study of T cells after yellow fever vaccination (dated by TCRdb to the late 2010s). At the level of the whole study: The SMART-Seq v4 Ultra Low Input RNA kit was used to prepare libraries from fractions with low cell numbers. Bulk TCR alpha and beta repertoires were sequenced longitudinally to track T-cell clones before and after primary and booster YFV17D yellow fever vaccination. Two healthy male donors, one aged 18 to 30 and one aged 30 to 39 years, were included in the cohort. Blood was collected at multiple timepoints before and after primary and secondary immunization, and bulk PBMC replicates and cell subsets were isolated.

Taken with the paper, the label for treatment or condition translates to: live attenuated yellow fever vaccine strain. At every blood-draw timepoint, two biological replicates of bulk PBMCs were collected. PBMCs were isolated from peripheral blood using a standard Ficoll-Paque protocol. TriZol was used to extract RNA from bulk PBMCs, CD4 and CD8 fractions, and dextramer-positive and dextramer-negative fractions. Results the study describes overall, beyond this receptor: A small fraction of clonotypes showed up in both the CD4 and CD8 compartments, probably as a result of convergent recombination. The secondary T-cell response was weaker than the primary response but faster, peaking on day 5 instead of day 15. Most clones expanded after primary vaccination were re-detected after the booster (approximately 96% of CD4 and approximately 89% of CD8), suggesting broad memory maintenance. Computational filtering was required because FACS-sorted repertoires could contain abundant contaminating clonotypes from the bulk population. Only a couple of donors were included in the study, so the extent to which the findings can be generalized is limited.

A few counts support this clonotype. There is no known antigen for this receptor. Base qualities are not provided; no much larger clone lies one nucleotide away. V gives up 3 bases and J gives up 4 bases, and the segment between their germline ends measures 12 bases. From the germline V gene (reference sequence), CDR1 is SEHNR and CDR2 is FQNEAQ. From its cysteine to its phenylalanine, the CDR3 spans 14 amino acids. Here the CDR3 DNA is all that survives: 42 bases in frame from base 1. TCR cDNA was synthesized by 5'RACE template switching, which introduced a universal primer site and unique molecular identifiers. cDNA synthesis was primed from both the TCR alpha and TCR beta constant segments. Libraries were amplified in two PCR steps, with sample barcodes and sequencing adapters added in the second step. Sequencing of libraries was performed on Illumina HiSeq 2500 (2x100 bp) or NovaSeq (2x150 bp). In the original analysis: MIGEC was used to demultiplex reads and collapse the reads into UMI consensus sequences, and MiXCR was used for V(D)J alignment. Clonotypes responding to the vaccine were identified with edgeR on replicate PBMC samples, with the criteria of FDR below 0.01 and a log2 fold change above 5 up to day 15. Each bulk clonotype received a CD4 or CD8 identity based on whether the sequenced CD4 or CD8 repertoire contained that clonotype at higher abundance. The public sequencing data were trimmed at Q25 with fastp and processed into clonotypes with MiXCR by TCRdb, which kept only in-frame beta chains. Entries are consolidated by CDR3 protein sequence, retaining the most common genes and DNA. TCRdb, not the original authors, processed these V and J calls. For this sample the table gives some 600,000 distinct CDR3 sequences, of which 9% to 15% were detected only once. The ten most abundant clones make up about 15% of the sample.

This receptor was obtained from a man aged 25 to 40 who received the YFV17D yellow fever vaccine. The sequenced sample was PBMCs, obtained on the day of the yellow fever booster vaccination. The chain was built from TRBV7-9 and TRBJ2-5; D gene: possibly TRBD1, on 5 matching bases. The CDR3 protein: CASSLHGQGETQYF. The DNA reads TGTGCCAGCAGCTTGCACGGTCAGGGAGAGACCCAGTACTTC.